This TCR beta chain was recorded in a study of blood T cells in healthy people across ages. Trimming took 7 bases from V and 4 from J, leaving 11 bases between them. The CDR3 covers 13 residues. Next came a second PCR, run for about 6 to 12 cycles, which used a sample-barcoded 5' primer along with a J-beta primer mix. TCRdb redid the calling of the 5' RACE reads with MiXCR, one entry per CDR3 protein. The sample consists of about 1 million distinct CDR3 sequences, 45% of them appearing once. The chain joins TRBV12-3 or TRBV12-4 to TRBJ2-1; tentatively, D is TRBD2 (5 bases). Sequences were obtained from blood. The receptor was isolated from a woman aged 55-70 years in good health. The CDR3 reads CASKEGAYNEQFF. The CDR3 DNA reads as TGTGCCAGCAAAGAGGGAGCGTACAATGAGCAGTTCTTC.